A selection of T cell receptor beta chains follows, all from one sample in a study of cytomegalovirus exposure and HLA in healthy donors. This table comes from immunoSEQ multiplex PCR, and its TCRdb copy is limited to in-frame clones, with some not included. The sample consists of some 170,000 clones, around four fifths of them appearing once. Sequenced sample: PBMCs. The receptors were sampled from a girl aged 2-10 years in good health and CMV-seropositive. CDR3s include the opening cysteine and the closing phenylalanine or tryptophan. Fields, in order: D gene, V gene, J gene, clone size, CDR3 protein, CDR3 DNA. D genes are given only for firm matches. Clone size is given for some rows only: seen once, a few or many times, or a class if the clone is expanded.

d_gene: -; v_gene: TRBV28; j_gene: TRBJ2-1; abundance: -; CDR3aa: CASSLSVLSSYNEQFF; CDR3nt: TGTGCCAGCAGTTTATCGGTTCTGAGCTCCTACAATGAGCAGTTCTTC
d_gene: -; v_gene: TRBV11-2; j_gene: TRBJ1-2; abundance: -; CDR3aa: CASSLETDGYTF; CDR3nt: TGTGCCAGCAGCTTAGAGACAGATGGCTACACCTTC
d_gene: TRBD2; v_gene: TRBV7-9; j_gene: TRBJ2-7; abundance: few; CDR3aa: CATSSKAGVVDEQYF; CDR3nt: TGTGCCACTTCGTCTAAAGCGGGAGTAGTCGACGAGCAGTACTTC
d_gene: TRBD2; v_gene: TRBV6-5; j_gene: TRBJ2-7; abundance: -; CDR3aa: CASSRSSGRAYEQYF; CDR3nt: TGTGCCAGCAGTCGTTCTAGCGGTAGGGCCTACGAGCAGTACTTC
d_gene: TRBD1; v_gene: TRBV6-5; j_gene: TRBJ1-1; abundance: -; CDR3aa: CASSWGTGLNTEAFF; CDR3nt: TGTGCCAGCAGTTGGGGGACAGGACTGAACACTGAAGCTTTCTTT
d_gene: -; v_gene: TRBV9; j_gene: TRBJ2-1; abundance: -; CDR3aa: CASSESGWGNEQFF; CDR3nt: TGTGCCAGCAGCGAGAGCGGGTGGGGGAATGAGCAGTTCTTC
d_gene: -; v_gene: TRBV6-5; j_gene: TRBJ2-7; abundance: -; CDR3aa: CASSGLPSYEQYF; CDR3nt: TGTGCCAGCAGTGGGCTGCCCTCCTACGAGCAGTACTTC
d_gene: -; v_gene: TRBV7-9; j_gene: TRBJ2-7; abundance: once; CDR3aa: CASSFVPWTVSSYEQYF; CDR3nt: TGTGCCAGCAGCTTCGTCCCCTGGACAGTGAGCTCCTACGAGCAGTACTTC
d_gene: -; v_gene: TRBV19; j_gene: TRBJ2-6; abundance: -; CDR3aa: CASSITRVVFSGANVLTF; CDR3nt: TGTGCCAGTAGTATTACGAGGGTAGTATTCTCTGGGGCCAACGTCCTGACTTTC
d_gene: -; v_gene: TRBV12-5; j_gene: TRBJ1-1; abundance: -; CDR3aa: CASGTLAHVGTEAFF; CDR3nt: TGTGCTAGTGGTACTTTAGCCCACGTAGGAACTGAAGCTTTCTTT
d_gene: -; v_gene: TRBV28; j_gene: TRBJ1-2; abundance: -; CDR3aa: CASSPWEGGYTF; CDR3nt: TGTGCCAGCAGTCCCTGGGAGGGTGGCTACACCTTC
d_gene: -; v_gene: TRBV30; j_gene: TRBJ1-1; abundance: -; CDR3aa: CAWALVYNTEAFF; CDR3nt: TGTGCCTGGGCACTGGTATACAACACTGAAGCTTTCTTT
d_gene: -; v_gene: TRBV6-1; j_gene: TRBJ1-5; abundance: -; CDR3aa: CASSETLRSSNQPQHF; CDR3nt: TGTGCCAGCAGTGAAACCCTTCGGAGTAGTAATCAGCCCCAGCATTTT
d_gene: -; v_gene: TRBV5-4; j_gene: TRBJ1-5; abundance: -; CDR3aa: CASSQMGSSNQPQHF; CDR3nt: TGTGCCAGCAGCCAAATGGGCAGTTCCAATCAGCCCCAGCATTTT
d_gene: TRBD1; v_gene: TRBV4-2; j_gene: TRBJ1-4; abundance: -; CDR3aa: CASSPPSGQGGEKLFF; CDR3nt: TGTGCCAGCAGCCCCCCTTCGGGACAGGGTGGAGAAAAACTGTTTTTT
d_gene: -; v_gene: TRBV7-9; j_gene: TRBJ2-7; abundance: few; CDR3aa: CASSLQGSSYEQYF; CDR3nt: TGTGCCAGCAGCTTACAGGGTTCCTCCTACGAGCAGTACTTC
d_gene: TRBD2; v_gene: TRBV19; j_gene: TRBJ2-7; abundance: -; CDR3aa: CASSSSGLAYEQYF; CDR3nt: TGTGCCAGTAGTTCCTCCGGACTAGCGTACGAGCAGTACTTC
d_gene: -; v_gene: TRBV30; j_gene: TRBJ1-2; abundance: -; CDR3aa: CAWSPQINYGYTF; CDR3nt: TGTGCCTGGAGTCCACAGATAAACTATGGCTACACCTTC
d_gene: TRBD1; v_gene: TRBV4-1; j_gene: TRBJ1-3; abundance: -; CDR3aa: CASSPGTGKRWNTIYF; CDR3nt: TGCGCCAGCAGCCCGGGGACAGGGAAACGGTGGAACACCATATATTTT
d_gene: TRBD2; v_gene: TRBV5-1; j_gene: TRBJ2-7; abundance: -; CDR3aa: CASSPGTSGIHEQYF; CDR3nt: TGCGCCAGCAGCCCCGGGACTAGCGGGATCCACGAGCAGTACTTC